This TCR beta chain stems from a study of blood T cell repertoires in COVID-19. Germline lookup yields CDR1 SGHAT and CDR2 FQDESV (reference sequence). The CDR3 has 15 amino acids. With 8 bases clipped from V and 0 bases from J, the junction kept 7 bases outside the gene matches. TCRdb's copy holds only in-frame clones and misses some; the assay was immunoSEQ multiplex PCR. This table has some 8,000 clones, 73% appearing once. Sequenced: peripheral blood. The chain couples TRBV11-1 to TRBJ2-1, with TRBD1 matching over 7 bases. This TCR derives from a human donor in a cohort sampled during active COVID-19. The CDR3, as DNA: TGTGCCAGCGGGACGACAGGGAGCTCCTACAATGAGCAGTTCTTC. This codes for CASGTTGSSYNEQFF. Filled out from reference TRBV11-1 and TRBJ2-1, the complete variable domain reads EAEVAQSPRYKITEKSQAVAFWCDPISGHATLYWYRQILGQGPELLVQFQDESVVDDSQLPKDRFSAERLKGVDSTLKIQPAELGDSAMYLCASGTTGSSYNEQFFGPGTRLTVL.